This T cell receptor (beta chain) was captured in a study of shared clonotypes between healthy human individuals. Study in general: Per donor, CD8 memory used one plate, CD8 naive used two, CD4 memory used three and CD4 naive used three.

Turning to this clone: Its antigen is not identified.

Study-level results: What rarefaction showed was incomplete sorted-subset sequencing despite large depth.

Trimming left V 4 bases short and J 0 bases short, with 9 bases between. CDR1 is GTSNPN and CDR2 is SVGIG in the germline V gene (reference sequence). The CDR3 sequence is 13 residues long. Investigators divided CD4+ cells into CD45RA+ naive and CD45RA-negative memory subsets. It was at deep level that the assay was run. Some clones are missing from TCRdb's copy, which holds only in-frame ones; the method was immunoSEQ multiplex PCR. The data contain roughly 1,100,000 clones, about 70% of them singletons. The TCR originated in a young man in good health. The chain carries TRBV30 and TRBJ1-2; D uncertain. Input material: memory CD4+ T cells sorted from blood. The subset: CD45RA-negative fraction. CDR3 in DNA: TGTGCCTGGAACCCCGGTCCTAACTATGGCTACACCTTC. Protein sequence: CAWNPGPNYGYTF.